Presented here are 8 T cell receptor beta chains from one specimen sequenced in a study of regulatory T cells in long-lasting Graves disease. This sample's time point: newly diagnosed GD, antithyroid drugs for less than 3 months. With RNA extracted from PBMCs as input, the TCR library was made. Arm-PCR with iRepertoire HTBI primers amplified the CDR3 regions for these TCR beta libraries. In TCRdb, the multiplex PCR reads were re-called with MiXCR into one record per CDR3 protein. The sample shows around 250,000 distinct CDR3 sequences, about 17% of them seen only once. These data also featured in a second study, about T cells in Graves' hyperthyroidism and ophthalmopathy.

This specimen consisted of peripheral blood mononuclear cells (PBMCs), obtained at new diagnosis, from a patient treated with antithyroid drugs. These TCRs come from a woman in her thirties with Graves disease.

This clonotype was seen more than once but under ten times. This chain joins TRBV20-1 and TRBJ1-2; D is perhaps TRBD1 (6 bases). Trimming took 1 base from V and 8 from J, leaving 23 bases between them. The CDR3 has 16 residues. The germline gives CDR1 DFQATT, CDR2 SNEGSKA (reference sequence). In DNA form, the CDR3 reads TGCAGTGCTAGAGGGGGGGGGGCAGCAGGGTCGCGGGGCTACACCTTC. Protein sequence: CSARGGGAAGSRGYTF.

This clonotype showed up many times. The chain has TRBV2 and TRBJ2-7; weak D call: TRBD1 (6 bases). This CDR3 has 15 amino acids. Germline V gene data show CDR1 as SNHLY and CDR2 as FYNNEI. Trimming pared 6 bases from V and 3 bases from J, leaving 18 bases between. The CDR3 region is CASRKGAGASYEQYF. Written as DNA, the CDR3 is TGTGCCAGCAGAAAAGGGGCAGGGGCTAGCTACGAGCAGTACTTC.

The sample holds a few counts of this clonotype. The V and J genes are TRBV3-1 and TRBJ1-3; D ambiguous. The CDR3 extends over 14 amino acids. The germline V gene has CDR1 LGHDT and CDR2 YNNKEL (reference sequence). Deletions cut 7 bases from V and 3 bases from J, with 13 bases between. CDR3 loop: CASTEPRDGNTIYF. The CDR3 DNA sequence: TGTGCCAGCACCGAGCCGAGGGATGGAAACACCATATATTTT.

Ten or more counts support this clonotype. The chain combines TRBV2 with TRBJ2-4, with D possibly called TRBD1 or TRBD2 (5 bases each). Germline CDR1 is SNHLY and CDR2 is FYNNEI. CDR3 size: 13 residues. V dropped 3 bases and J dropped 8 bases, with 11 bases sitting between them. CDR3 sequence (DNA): TGTGCCAGCAGTGAGTGGGACGAAGACATTCAGTACTTC. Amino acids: CASSEWDEDIQYF.

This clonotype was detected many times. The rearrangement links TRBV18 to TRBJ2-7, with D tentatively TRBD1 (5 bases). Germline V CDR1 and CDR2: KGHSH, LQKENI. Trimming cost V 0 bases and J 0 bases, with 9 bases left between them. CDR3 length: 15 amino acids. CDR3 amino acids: CASSPPGLSSYEQYF. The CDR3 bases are TGTGCCAGCTCACCACCGGGGCTTAGCTCCTACGAGCAGTACTTC.

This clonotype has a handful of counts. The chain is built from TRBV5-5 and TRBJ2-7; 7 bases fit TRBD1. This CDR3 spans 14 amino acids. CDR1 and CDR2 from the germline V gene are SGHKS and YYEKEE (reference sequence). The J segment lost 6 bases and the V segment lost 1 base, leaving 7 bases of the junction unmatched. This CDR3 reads CASSLLGQTAEQYF. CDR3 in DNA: TGTGCCAGCAGCTTGTTGGGACAGACAGCCGAGCAGTACTTC.

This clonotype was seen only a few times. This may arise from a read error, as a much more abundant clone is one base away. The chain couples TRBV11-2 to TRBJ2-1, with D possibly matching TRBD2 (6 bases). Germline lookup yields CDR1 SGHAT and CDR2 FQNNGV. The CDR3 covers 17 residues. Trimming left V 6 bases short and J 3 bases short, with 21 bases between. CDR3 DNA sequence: TGTGCCAGCAGGCGCATCGCTAGCGCGTTGAACTACAATGAGCAGTTCTTC. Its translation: CASRRIASALNYNEQFF.

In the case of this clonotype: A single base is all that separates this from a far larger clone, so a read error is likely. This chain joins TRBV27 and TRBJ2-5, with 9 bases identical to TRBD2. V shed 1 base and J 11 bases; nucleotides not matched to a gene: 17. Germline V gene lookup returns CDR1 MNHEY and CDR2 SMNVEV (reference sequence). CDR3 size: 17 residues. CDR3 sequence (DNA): TGTGCCAGCAGTTTATTCGCTAGCGGGGCCTACGACAATGAGCAGTACTTC. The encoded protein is CASSLFASGAYDNEQYF.